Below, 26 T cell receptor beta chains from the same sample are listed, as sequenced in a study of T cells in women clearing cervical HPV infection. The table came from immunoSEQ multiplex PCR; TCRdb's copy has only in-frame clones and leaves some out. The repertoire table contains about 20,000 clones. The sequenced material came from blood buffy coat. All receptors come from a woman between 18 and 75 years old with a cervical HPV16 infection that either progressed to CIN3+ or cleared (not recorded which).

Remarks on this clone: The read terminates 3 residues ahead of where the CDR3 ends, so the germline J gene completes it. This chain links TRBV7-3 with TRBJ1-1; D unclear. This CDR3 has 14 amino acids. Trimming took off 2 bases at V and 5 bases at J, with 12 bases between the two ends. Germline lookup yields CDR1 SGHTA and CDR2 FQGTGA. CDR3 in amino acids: CASSLSGRSTEAFF. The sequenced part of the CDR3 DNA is TGTGCCAGCAGCTTATCTGGCAGAAGTACTGAA.

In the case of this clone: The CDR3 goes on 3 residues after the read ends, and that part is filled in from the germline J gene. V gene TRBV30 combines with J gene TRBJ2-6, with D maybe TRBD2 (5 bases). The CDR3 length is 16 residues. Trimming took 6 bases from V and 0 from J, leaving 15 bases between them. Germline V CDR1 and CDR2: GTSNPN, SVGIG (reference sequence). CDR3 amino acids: CACLSGTGSGANVLTF. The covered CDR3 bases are TGTGCCTGCCTCAGCGGAACGGGCTCTGGGGCCAACGTC.

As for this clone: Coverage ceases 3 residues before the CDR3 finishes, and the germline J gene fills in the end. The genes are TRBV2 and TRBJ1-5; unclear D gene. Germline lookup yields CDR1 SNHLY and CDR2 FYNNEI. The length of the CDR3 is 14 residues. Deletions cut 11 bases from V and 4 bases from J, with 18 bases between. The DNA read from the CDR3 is TGTGCCTCTCGGAAAGGCGGGCTAAATCAGCCC. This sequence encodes CASRKGGLNQP. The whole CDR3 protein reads CASRKGGLNQPQHF.

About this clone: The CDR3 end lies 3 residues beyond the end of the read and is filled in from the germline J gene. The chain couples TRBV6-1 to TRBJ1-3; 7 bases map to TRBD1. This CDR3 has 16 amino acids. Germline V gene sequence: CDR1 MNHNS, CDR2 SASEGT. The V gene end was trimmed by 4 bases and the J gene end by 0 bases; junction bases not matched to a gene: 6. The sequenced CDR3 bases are TGTGCCAGCAGTGTAAGGGACAGAGACTCTGGAAACACC. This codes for CASSVRDRDSGNT. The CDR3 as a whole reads CASSVRDRDSGNTIYF.

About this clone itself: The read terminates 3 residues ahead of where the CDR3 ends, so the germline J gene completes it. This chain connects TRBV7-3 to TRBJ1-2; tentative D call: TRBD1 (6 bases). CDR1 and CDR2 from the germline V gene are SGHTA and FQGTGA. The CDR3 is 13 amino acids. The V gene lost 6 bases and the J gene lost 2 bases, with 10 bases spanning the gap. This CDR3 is CASSPDRNYGYTF. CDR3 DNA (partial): TGTGCCAGCAGTCCCGACAGGAACTATGGC.

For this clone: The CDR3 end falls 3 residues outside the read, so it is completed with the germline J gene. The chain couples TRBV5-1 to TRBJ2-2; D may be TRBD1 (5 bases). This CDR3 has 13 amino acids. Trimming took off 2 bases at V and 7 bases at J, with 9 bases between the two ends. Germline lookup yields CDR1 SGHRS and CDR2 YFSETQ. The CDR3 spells CASSFRGGGELFF. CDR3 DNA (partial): TGCGCCAGCAGCTTTAGGGGTGGCGGGGAG.

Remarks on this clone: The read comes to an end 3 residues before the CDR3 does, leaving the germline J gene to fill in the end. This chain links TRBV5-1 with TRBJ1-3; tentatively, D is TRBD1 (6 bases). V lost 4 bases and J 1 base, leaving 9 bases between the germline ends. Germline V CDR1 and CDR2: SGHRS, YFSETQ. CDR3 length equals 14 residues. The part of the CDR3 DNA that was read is TGCGCCAGCAGCCCACAGGGATCTGGAAACACC. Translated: CASSPQGSGNT. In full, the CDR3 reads CASSPQGSGNTIYF. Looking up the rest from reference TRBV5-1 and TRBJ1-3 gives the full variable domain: KAGVTQTPRYLIKTRGQQVTLSCSPISGHRSVSWYQQTPGQGLQFLFEYFSETQRNKGNFPGRFSGRQFSNSRSEMNVSTLELGDSALYLCASSPQGSGNTIYFGEGSWLTVV.

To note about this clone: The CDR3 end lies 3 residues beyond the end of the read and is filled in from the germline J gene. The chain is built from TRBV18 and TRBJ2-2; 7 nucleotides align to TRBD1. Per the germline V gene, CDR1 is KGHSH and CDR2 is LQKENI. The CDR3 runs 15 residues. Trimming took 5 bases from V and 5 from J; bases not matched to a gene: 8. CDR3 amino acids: CASSKRQGETGELFF. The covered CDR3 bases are TGTGCCAGCTCAAAGAGACAGGGTGAGACCGGGGAG.

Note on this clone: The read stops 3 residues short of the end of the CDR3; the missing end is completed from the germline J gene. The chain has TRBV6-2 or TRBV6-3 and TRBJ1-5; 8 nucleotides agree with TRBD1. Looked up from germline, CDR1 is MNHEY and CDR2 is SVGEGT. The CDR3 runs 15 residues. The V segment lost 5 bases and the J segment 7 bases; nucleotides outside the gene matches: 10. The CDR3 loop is CASSGRTGGDQPQHF. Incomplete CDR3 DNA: TGTGCCAGCAGTGGGAGAACAGGGGGAGACCAGCCC.

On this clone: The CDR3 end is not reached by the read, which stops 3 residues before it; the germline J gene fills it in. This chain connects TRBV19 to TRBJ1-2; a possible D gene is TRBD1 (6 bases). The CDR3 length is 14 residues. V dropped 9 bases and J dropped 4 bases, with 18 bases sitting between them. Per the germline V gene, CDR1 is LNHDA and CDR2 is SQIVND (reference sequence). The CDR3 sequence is CASGRGGAAYGYTF. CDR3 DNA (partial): TGTGCCAGCGGGCGCGGGGGGGCTGCCTATGGC. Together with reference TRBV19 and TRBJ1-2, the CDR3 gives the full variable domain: DGGITQSPKYLFRKEGQNVTLSCEQNLNHDAMYWYRQDPGQGLRLIYYSQIVNDFQKGDIAEGYSVSREKKESFPLTVTSAQKNPTAFYLCASGRGGAAYGYTFGSGTRLTVV.

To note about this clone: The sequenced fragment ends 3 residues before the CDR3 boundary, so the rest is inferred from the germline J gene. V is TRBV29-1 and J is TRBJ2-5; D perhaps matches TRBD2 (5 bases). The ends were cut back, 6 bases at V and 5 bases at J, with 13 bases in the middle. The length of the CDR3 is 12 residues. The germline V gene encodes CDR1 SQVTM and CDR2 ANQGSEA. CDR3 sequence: CSVGRGRETQYF. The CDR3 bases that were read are TGCAGCGTCGGACGGGGAAGGGAGACC.

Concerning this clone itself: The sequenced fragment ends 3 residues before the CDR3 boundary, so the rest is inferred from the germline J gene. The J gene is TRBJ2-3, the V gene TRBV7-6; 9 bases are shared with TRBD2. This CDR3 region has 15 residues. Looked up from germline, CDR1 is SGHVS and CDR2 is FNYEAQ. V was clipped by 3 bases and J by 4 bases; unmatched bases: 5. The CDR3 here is CASSFSAGGADTQYF. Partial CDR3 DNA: TGTGCCAGCAGCTTCTCTGCGGGGGGGGCAGATACG. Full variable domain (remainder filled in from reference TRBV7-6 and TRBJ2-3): GAGVSQSPRYKVTKRGQDVALRCDPISGHVSLYWYRQALGQGPEFLTYFNYEAQQDKSGLPNDRFSAERPEGSISTLTIQRTEQRDSAMYRCASSFSAGGADTQYFGPGTRLTVL.

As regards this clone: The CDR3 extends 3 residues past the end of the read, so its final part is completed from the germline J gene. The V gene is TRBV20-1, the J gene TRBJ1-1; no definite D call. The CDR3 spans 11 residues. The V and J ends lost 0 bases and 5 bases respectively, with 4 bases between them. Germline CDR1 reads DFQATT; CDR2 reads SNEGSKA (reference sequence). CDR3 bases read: TGCAGTGCTAGAGAGAGGACTGAA. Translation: CSARERTE. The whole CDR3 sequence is CSARERTEAFF.

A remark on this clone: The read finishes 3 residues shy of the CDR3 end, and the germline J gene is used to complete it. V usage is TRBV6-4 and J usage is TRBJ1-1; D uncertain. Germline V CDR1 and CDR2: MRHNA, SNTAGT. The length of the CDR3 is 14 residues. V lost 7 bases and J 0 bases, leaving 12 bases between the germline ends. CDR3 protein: CASKSSEMNTEAFF. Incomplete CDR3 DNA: TGTGCCAGCAAGAGTTCAGAAATGAACACTGAA.

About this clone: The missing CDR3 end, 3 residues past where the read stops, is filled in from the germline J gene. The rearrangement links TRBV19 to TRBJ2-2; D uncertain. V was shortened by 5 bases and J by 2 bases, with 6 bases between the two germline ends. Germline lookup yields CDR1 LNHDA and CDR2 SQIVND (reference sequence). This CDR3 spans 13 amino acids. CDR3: CASSQINTGELFF. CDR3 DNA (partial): TGTGCCAGTAGTCAGATTAACACCGGGGAG.

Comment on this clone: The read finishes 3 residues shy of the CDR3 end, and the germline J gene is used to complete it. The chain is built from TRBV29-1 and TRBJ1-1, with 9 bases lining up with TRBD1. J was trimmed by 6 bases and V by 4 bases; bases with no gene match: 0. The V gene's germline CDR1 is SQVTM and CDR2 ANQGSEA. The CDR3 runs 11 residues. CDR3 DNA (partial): TGCAGCGTTGGACAGGGGGCTGAA. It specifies CSVGQGAE. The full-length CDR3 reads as CSVGQGAEAFF.

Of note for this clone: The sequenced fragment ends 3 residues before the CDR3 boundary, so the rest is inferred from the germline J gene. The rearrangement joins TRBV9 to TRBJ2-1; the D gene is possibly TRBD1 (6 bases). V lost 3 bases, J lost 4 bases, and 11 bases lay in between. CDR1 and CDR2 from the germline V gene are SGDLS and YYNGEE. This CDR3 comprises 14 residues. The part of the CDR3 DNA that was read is TGTGCCAGCAGCGCCCACGGACAGTACAATGAG. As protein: CASSAHGQYNE. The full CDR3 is CASSAHGQYNEQFF.

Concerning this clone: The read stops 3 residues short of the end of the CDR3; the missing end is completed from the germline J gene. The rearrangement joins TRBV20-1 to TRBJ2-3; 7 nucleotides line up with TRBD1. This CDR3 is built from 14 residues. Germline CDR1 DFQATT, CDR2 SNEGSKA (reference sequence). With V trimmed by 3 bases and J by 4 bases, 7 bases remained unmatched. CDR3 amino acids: CSARIRGMADTQYF. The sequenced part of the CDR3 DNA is TGCAGTGCTAGGATCAGGGGGATGGCAGATACG.

The CDR3 spells CAWSVKGSYEQYF. Incomplete CDR3 DNA: TGTGCCTGGAGTGTAAAGGGGTCCTACGAG. The rearrangement joins TRBV30 to TRBJ2-7; tentative D call: TRBD1 (5 bases). The read falls 3 residues short of the CDR3 end, and the missing part is taken from the germline J gene. Trimming cost V 0 bases and J 1 base, with 7 bases left between them. Germline V gene lookup returns CDR1 GTSNPN and CDR2 SVGIG (reference sequence). CDR3 length: 13 amino acids.

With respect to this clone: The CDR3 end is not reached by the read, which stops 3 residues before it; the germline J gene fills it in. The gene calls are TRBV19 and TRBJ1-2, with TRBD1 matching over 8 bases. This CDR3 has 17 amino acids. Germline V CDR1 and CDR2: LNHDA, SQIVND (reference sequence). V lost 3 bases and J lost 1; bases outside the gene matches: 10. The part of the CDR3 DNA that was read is TGTGCCAGTAGTATCCCGGACAGGGCCACCTTTAACTATGGC. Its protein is CASSIPDRATFNYG. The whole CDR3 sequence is CASSIPDRATFNYGYTF.

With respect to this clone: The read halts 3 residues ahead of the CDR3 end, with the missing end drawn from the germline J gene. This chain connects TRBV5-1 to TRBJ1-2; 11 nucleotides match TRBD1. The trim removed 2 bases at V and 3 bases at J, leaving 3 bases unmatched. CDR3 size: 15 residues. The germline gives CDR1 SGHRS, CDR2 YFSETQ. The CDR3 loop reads CASSLSGQGDYGYTF. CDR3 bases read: TGCGCCAGCAGCTTATCGGGACAGGGGGACTATGGC. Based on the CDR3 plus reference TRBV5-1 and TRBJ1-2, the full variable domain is KAGVTQTPRYLIKTRGQQVTLSCSPISGHRSVSWYQQTPGQGLQFLFEYFSETQRNKGNFPGRFSGRQFSNSRSEMNVSTLELGDSALYLCASSLSGQGDYGYTFGSGTRLTVV.

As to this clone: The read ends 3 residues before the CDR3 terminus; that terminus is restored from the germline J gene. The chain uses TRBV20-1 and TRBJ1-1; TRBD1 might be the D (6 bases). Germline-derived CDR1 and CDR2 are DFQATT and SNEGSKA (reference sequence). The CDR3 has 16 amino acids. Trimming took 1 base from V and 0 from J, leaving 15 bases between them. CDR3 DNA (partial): TGCAGTGCTAGAGTGGTTCAGGGGTGGATGAACACTGAA. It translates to CSARVVQGWMNTE. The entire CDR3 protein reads CSARVVQGWMNTEAFF.

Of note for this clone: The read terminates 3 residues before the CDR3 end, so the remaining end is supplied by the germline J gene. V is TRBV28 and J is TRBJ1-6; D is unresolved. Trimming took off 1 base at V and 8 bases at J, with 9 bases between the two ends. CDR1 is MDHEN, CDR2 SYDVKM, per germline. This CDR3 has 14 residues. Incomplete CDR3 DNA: TGTGCCAGCAGTTTATCGGCGGCGGATTCACCC. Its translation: CASSLSAADSP. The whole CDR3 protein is CASSLSAADSPLHF.

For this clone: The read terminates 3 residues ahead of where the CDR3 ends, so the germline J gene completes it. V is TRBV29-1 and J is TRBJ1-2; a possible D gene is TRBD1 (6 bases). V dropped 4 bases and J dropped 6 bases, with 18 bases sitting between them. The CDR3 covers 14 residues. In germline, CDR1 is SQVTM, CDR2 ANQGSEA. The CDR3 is CSVGRGGGVDGYTF. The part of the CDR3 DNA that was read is TGCAGCGTTGGGAGGGGAGGGGGGGTTGATGGC.

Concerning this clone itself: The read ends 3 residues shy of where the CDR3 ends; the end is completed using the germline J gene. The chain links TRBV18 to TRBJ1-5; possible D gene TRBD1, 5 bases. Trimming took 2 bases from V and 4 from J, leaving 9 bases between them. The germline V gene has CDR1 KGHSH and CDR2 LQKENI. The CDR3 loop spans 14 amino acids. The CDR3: CASSPAGGNQPQHF. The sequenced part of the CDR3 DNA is TGTGCCAGCTCACCAGCTGGGGGGAATCAGCCC.

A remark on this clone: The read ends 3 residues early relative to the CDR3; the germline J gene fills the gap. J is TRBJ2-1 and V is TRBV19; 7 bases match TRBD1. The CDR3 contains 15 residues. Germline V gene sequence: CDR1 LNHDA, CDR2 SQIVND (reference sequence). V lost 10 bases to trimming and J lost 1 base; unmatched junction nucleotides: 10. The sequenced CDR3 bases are TGTGCCACGACAGGGTTTTACACTTCCTACAATGAG. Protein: CATTGFYTSYNE. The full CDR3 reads CATTGFYTSYNEQFF.